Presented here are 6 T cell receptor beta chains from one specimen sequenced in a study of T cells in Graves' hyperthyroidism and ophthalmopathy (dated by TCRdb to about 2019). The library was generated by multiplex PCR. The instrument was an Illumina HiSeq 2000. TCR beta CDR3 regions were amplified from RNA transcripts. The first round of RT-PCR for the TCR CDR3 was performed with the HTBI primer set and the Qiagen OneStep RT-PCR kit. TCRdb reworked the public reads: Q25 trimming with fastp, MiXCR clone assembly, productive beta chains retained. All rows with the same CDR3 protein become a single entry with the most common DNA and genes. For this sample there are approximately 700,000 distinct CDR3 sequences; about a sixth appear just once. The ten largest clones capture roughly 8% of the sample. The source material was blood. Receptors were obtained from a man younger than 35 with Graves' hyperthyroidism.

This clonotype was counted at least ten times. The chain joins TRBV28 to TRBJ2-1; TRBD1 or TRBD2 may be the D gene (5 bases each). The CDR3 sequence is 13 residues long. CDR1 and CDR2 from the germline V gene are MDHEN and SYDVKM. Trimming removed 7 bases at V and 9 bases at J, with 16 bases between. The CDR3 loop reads CASTRGGGAEQFF. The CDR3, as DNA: TGTGCCAGCACCCGGGGCGGTGGGGCTGAGCAGTTCTTC.

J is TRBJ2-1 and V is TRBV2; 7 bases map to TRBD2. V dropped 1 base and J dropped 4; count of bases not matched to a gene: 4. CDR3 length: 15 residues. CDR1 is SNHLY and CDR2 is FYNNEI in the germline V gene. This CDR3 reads CASSEDGAGYNEQFF. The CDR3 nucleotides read TGTGCCAGCAGTGAAGACGGAGCGGGATACAATGAGCAGTTCTTC.

CDR3 DNA sequence: TGTGCCAGCAGCCATGGGACGGGACCACAAACCGGGGAGCTGTTTTTT. Encoded protein: CASSHGTGPQTGELFF. The J gene is TRBJ2-2, the V gene TRBV7-3; D could derive from TRBD1 or TRBD2 (5 bases each). This CDR3 comprises 16 residues. The V end lost 5 bases, the J end lost 5 bases, and 18 bases lay between the germline ends. The germline CDR1 and CDR2 sequences are SGHTA and FQGTGA.

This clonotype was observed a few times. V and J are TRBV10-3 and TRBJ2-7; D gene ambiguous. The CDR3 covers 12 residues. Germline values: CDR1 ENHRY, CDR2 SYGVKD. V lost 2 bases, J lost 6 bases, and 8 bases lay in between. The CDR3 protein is CAISEPFREQYF. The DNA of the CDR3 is TGTGCCATCAGTGAGCCATTTCGCGAGCAGTACTTC.

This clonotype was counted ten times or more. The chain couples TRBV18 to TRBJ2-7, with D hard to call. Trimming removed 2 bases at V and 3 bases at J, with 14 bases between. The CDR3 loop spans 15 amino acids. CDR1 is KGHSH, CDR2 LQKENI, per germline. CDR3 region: CASSPSGQPIYEQYF. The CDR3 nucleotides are TGTGCCAGCTCACCATCGGGCCAGCCGATCTACGAGCAGTACTTC.

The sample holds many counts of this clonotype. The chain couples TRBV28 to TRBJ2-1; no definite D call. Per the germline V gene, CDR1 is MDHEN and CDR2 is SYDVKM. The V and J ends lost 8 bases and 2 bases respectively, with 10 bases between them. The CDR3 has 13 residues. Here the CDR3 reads CASQASPYNEQFF. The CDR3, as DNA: TGTGCCAGCCAGGCTTCACCCTACAATGAGCAGTTCTTC.